This TCR beta chain was observed in a study of T cell responses to AZD1222 COVID-19 vaccine. This CDR3 contains 14 residues. Between the trimmed V and J ends, which lost 8 bases and 2 bases, there was a span of 13 bases. Germline CDR1 MRHNA, CDR2 SNTAGT. Libraries were prepared by immunoSEQ multiplex PCR; TCRdb keeps only in-frame clonotypes and omits some of them. This sample has roughly 90,000 clones, with approximately 86% found just once. Sequences were derived from peripheral blood, sampled on day 0 of AZD1222 vaccination. This TCR was sampled from an adult in good health. V and J are TRBV6-4 and TRBJ1-5; tentative D call: TRBD1 (5 bases). This CDR3 reads CASSTQGGNQPQHF. The DNA of the CDR3 is TGTGCCAGCTCCACCCAGGGAGGCAATCAGCCCCAGCATTTT.